This T cell receptor beta chain was found in a study of human T cells and chemical hapten exposure. Whole-study findings and limits: Expanded TCR sets contained significantly more large CDR3 similarity clusters than controls.

This CDR3 has 16 amino acids. Germline CDR1 reads SGHRS; CDR2 reads YFSETQ. Trimming took off 4 bases at V and 1 base at J, with 16 bases between the two ends. TCRdb redid the calling of the RACE reads with MiXCR, one entry per CDR3 protein. This sample has more than 300,000 distinct CDR3 sequences, with 4.5% to 5.5% found just once. As for this clonotype: As yet, its antigen is unknown.

Time point specified: pre-sensitization, week 0. Treatment denoted: therapeutic diphenylcyclopropenone sensitization with weekly scalp DPC. Patch tests were applied only after blood draws. Every donor had alopecia and was 18 to 70 years old; all were suitable for DPC. V gene TRBV5-1 combines with J gene TRBJ2-3, with a tentative D call TRBD2 (6 bases). The specimen was whole blood, collected in connection with sensitization to the hapten diphenylcyclopropenone (DPC). This TCR was recovered from a woman aged 45-65 years with alopecia areata. Some clones in this sample may be carry-over from other donors' samples. The CDR3 DNA is TGCGCCAGCAGCCCCTGGGACGGGGGTGGCACAGATACGCAGTATTTT. This sequence encodes CASSPWDGGGTDTQYF.